The present entry profiles one TCR beta chain with its context. The sample is drawn from a study of cytomegalovirus exposure and HLA in healthy donors. PCR involved 60 Vbeta and 13 Jbeta primers. Clones were read by immunoSEQ multiplex PCR, and TCRdb kept only the in-frame ones, dropping some. There are more than 95,000 clones in the sample, with 0.9% to 1.2% held by the top ten. The V gene lost 1 base and the J gene lost 4 bases, with 11 bases spanning the gap. In germline, CDR1 is LNHNV, CDR2 YYDKDF (reference sequence). This CDR3 is built from 15 residues. This clonotype was sampled from a young man in good health and CMV-seronegative. This sequence joins TRBV15 and TRBJ2-1; possibly TRBD2 for D (6 bases). The material sequenced was PBMCs. The CDR3 DNA follows: TGTGCCACCAGCAGAGCCGGGACTGCATACAATGAGCAGTTCTTC. Encoded protein: CATSRAGTAYNEQFF.